The clone carrying this T cell receptor beta chain has a handful of counts. Its antigen is not known. This record belongs to a study of identical twins. General observations from the study: Twins' surplus sharing was weaker for beta out-of-frame sequences. Low generation-probability sequences were in excess among twin-shared out-of-frame alpha sequences. Fewer insertions characterized abundant cord blood beta clonotypes, whereas memory repertoires showed none.

TCRdb recomputed calls from the 5' RACE reads with MiXCR, one row per CDR3 protein. The sample contains fewer than 800,000 distinct CDR3 sequences, under 8.5% of which appear only once. Looked up from germline, CDR1 is SGHTA and CDR2 is FQGNSA. There are 16 residues in the CDR3. V lost 1 base, J lost 4 bases, and 7 bases stayed unmatched. The same specimen was also included in a second study, on yellow fever vaccine responses in identical twins. That source notes: Twins reportedly appeared to share part of their vaccine T cell response while keeping part individual.

Sequenced: PBMCs. The clonotype comes from a young woman in good health. The rearrangement joins TRBV7-2 to TRBJ2-1; 7 nucleotides match TRBD2. This chain's CDR3 is CASSLGAGVVYNEQFF. CDR3 nucleotide sequence: TGTGCCAGCAGCTTAGGGGCGGGAGTGGTTTACAATGAGCAGTTCTTC.